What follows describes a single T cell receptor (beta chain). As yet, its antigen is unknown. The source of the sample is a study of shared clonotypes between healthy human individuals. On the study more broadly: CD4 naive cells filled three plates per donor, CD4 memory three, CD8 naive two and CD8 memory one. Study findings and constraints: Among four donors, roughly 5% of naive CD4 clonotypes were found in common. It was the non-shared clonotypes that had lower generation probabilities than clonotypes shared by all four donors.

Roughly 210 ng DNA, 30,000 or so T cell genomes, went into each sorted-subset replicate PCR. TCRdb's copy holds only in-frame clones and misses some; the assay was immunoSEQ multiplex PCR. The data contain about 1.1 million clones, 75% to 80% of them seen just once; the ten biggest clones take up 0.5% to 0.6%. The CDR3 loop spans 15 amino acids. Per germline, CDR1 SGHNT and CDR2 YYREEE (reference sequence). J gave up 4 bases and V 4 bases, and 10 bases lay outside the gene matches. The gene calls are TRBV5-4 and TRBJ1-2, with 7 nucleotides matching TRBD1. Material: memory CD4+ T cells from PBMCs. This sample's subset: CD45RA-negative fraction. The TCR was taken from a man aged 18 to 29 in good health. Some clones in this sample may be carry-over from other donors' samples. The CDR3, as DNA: TGTGCCAGCAGCCCCAACAGGGGATCAAGCTATGGCTACACCTTC. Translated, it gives CASSPNRGSSYGYTF.